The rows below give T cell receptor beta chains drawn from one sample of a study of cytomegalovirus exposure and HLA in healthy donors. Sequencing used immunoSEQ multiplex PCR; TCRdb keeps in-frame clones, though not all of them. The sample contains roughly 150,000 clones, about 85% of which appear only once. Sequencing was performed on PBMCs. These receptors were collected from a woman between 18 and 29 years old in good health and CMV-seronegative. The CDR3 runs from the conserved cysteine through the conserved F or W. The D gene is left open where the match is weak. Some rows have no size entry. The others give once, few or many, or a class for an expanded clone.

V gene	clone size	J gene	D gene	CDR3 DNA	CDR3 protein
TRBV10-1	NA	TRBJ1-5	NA	TGCGCCAGCAGATGCGAGGGAGGTGTAAGCAATCAGCCCCAGCATTTT	CASRCEGGVSNQPQHF
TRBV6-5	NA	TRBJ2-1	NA	TGTGCCAGCAGCCCCCCCGGGTTCTCCTACAATGAGCAGTTCTTC	CASSPPGFSYNEQFF
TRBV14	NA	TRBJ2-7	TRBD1	TGTGCCAGCAGCCTCGGGACAGGGGTTTTCCAGCAGTACTTC	CASSLGTGVFQQYF
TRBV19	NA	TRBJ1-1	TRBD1	TGTGCCAGTAGTCCGGACAGGCGCACTGAAGCTTTCTTT	CASSPDRRTEAFF
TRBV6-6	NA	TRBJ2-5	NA	TGTGCCAGCAGTTACTCCCGGCTAGCTAGGTGGGAGACCCAGTACTTC	CASSYSRLARWETQYF
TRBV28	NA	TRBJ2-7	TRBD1	TGTGCCAGCTTTCAACAGGGGGCCTACGAGCAGTACTTC	CASFQQGAYEQYF
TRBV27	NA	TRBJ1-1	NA	TGTGCCAGCAGTTTAGCGGCAGTTCGGACTGAAGCTTTCTTT	CASSLAAVRTEAFF
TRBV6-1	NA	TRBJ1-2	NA	TGTGCCAGCAACAAGGACAATAACTATGGCTACACCTTC	CASNKDNNYGYTF
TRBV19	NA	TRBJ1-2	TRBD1	TGTGCCAGTAGTACTTACAGGGGATGGGATGGCTACACCTTC	CASSTYRGWDGYTF
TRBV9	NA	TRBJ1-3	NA	TGTGCCAGCAGCGCCTTTAGCCGCGCGCTCGGAAACACCATATATTTT	CASSAFSRALGNTIYF
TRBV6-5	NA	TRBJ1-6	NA	TGTGCCAGCAGTTCCCAGAAAGGGGTGGGATCACCCCTCCACTTT	CASSSQKGVGSPLHF
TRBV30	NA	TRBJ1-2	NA	TGTGCCTGGAGGTATTACTTCGGGGCTAACTATGGCTACACCTTC	CAWRYYFGANYGYTF
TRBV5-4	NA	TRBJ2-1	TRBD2	TGTGCCAGCAGCGCGGGACTAGCGGGAGGGAGGAATGAGCAGTTCTTC	CASSAGLAGGRNEQFF
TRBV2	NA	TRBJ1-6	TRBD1	TGTGCCAGCCGCAGGGGGGAGCTTGGGAAACCCCTCCACTTT	CASRRGELGKPLHF
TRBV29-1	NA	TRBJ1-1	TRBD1	TGCAGCGTTGGGACAGGGGGCCTCACTGAAGCTTTCTTT	CSVGTGGLTEAFF
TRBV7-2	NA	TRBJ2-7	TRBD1	TGTGCCAGCAGCCAAGTTGGGGGACAGGCCTACGAGCAGTACTTC	CASSQVGGQAYEQYF
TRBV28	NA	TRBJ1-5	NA	TGTGCCAGCAGCGGTAACCAGCCCCAGCATTTT	CASSGNQPQHF
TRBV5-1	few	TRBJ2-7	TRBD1	TGCGCCAGCAGCGGGGGACAGGGGAGGGCTTCCTACGAGCAGTACTTC	CASSGGQGRASYEQYF
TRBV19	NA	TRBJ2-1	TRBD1	TGTGCCAGTAGGACACTCGTAAGGGGGCGCGGGAATGAGCAGTTCTTC	CASRTLVRGRGNEQFF
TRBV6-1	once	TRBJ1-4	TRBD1	TGTGCCAGCAGTCGCATGATGGGACAGGGGGAAAAACTGTTTTTT	CASSRMMGQGEKLFF
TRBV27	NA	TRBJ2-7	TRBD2	TGTGCCAGCAGCCCTAGGACTAGCGGGACCTACGAGCAGTACTTC	CASSPRTSGTYEQYF
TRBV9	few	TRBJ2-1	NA	TGTGCCAGCAGCGTCGAGGGCCCCTACAATGAGCAGTTCTTC	CASSVEGPYNEQFF
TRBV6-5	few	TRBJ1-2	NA	TGTGCCAGCAGTTTGACTGCTCTGGGAAGGGGTGGCTACACCTTC	CASSLTALGRGGYTF
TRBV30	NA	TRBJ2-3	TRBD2	TGTGCCTGGAGTAGGAGCGGGAGGGTGGGGATGCAGTATTTT	CAWSRSGRVGMQYF
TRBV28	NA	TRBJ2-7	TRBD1	TGTGCCAGCTCTTCCGGGACAGGGAGTCCCTACGAGCAGTACTTC	CASSSGTGSPYEQYF
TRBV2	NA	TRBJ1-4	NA	TGTGCCAGCTCAACCGGGGAAGGATACGAAAAACTGTTTTTT	CASSTGEGYEKLFF
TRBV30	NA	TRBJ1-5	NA	TGTGCCTGGGCTGGCGGGGCAAATCAGCCCCAGCATTTT	CAWAGGANQPQHF
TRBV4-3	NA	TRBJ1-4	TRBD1	TGCGCCAGCAGCCAAGCCCCTTTGGGACAGGGAAACGAAAAACTGTTTTTT	CASSQAPLGQGNEKLFF
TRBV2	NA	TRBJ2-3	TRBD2	TGTGCCAGCAGAGTAGCGGGGGGAAGCGGTACGCAGTATTTT	CASRVAGGSGTQYF
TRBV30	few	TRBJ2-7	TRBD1	TGTGCCTGGAGCAACAGGGGAAGCGAGCAGTACTTC	CAWSNRGSEQYF
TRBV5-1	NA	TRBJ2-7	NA	TGCGCCAGCAGCTTGGACCCCCAAACCTACTACGAGCAGTACTTC	CASSLDPQTYYEQYF
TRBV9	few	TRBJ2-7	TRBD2	TGTGCCAGCAGCATCCGGGAGGGATACGAGCAGTACTTC	CASSIREGYEQYF
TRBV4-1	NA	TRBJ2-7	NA	TGCGCCAGCAGCCAAGCCCTAGACAGGCCCTACGAGCAGTACTTC	CASSQALDRPYEQYF
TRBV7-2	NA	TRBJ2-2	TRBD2	TGTGCCAGCAGCCGCGGGACTAGTCTACGCACCGGGGAGCTGTTTTTT	CASSRGTSLRTGELFF
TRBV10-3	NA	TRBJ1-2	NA	TGTGCCATCAGTGAGTCGCCAGGCCTGGGCTTTGGCTACACCTTC	CAISESPGLGFGYTF
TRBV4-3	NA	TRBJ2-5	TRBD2	TGCGCCAGCAGCCAAGATGGCCTAGCGGGAGGTGAGACCCAGTACTTC	CASSQDGLAGGETQYF
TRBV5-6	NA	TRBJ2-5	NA	TGTGCCAGCAGCCGTGTACTCTCCGGGCCGGGGGAGACCCAGTACTTC	CASSRVLSGPGETQYF
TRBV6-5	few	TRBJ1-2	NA	TGTGCCAGCAGCACCAACAGAGGGTTCGATGGCTACACCTTC	CASSTNRGFDGYTF
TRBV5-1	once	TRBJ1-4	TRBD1	TGCGCCAGCAGTCTACAGGGGACGGGCGATGAAAAACTGTTTTTT	CASSLQGTGDEKLFF
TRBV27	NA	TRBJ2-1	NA	TGTGCCAGCAGCGGGTGGGGACACACATACAATGAGCAGTTCTTC	CASSGWGHTYNEQFF
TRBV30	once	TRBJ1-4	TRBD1	TGTGCCTGGAGGCAGGGGGTACCCACTGAAAAACTGTTTTTT	CAWRQGVPTEKLFF
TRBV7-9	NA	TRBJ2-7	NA	TGTGCCAGCAGCGACTTCCAGGGATCCTACGAGCAGTACTTC	CASSDFQGSYEQYF
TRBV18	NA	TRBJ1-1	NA	TGTGCCGCTAGGCAGAGGAGTGGGACTGAAGCTTTCTTT	CAARQRSGTEAFF
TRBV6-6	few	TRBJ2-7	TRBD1	TGTGCCAGCAGTCCCGGGACAGGGGGTTTTGAGCAGTACTTC	CASSPGTGGFEQYF
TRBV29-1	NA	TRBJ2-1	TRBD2	TGCAGCGTTGAACTACTAGCGGACCTGAATGAGCAGTTCTTC	CSVELLADLNEQFF
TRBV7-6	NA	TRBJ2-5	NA	TGTGCCAGCAGCCTAAGACTGGAGGAGACCCAGTACTTC	CASSLRLEETQYF
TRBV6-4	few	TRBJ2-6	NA	TGTGCCAGCAGCTCCCGAGGTACGGAAATCCACGTCCTGACTTTC	CASSSRGTEIHVLTF
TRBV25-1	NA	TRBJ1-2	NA	TGTGCCAGCAGCGCAGGGGTTTGGGACTATGGCTACACCTTC	CASSAGVWDYGYTF
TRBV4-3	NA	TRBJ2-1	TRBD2	TGCGCCAGCAGCCAAGATCTATGGCTAGCGGGACCTTACAATGAGCAGTTCTTC	CASSQDLWLAGPYNEQFF
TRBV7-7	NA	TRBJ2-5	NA	TGTGCCAGCAGCTTAAGCGGAGGAGAGACCCAGTACTTC	CASSLSGGETQYF
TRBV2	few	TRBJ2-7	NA	TGTGCCAGCAGGGCCGGTACTAGTGGCGAGCAGTACTTC	CASRAGTSGEQYF
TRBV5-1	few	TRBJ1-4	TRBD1	TGCGCCAGCAGCAGGGGACAGGGGAGTGGTGAAAAACTGTTTTTT	CASSRGQGSGEKLFF
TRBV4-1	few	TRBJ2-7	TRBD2	TGCGCCAGCAGCCAAGTAGGCGGGACTAGAGGGACCTACGAGCAGTACTTC	CASSQVGGTRGTYEQYF